The present T cell receptor beta chain was sequenced within a study of blood T cell repertoires in COVID-19. The method was immunoSEQ multiplex PCR; TCRdb's version includes in-frame clones alone and lacks a portion of them. There are over 250,000 clones in the sample; around 90% occur only once, and about 1% lies in the top ten. CDR3 length: 15 amino acids. Germline V lookup: CDR1 ENHRY, CDR2 SYGVKD. The germline V and J ends were trimmed by 3 bases and 6 bases, with 17 bases remaining between them. This TCR came from a woman aged 25 to 39 who had recovered from COVID-19. The specimen sequenced was PBMCs or T cells enriched from blood (not recorded which). The J gene is TRBJ1-1, the V gene TRBV10-3; the D is unclear. For the CDR3, the DNA is TGTGCCATCAGTGATATTATGTCGGGGTGGGCTGAAGCTTTCTTT. Translated, it gives CAISDIMSGWAEAFF.